Listed below are T cell receptor beta chains from one sample, sequenced in a study of blood T cell repertoires in COVID-19. The method was immunoSEQ multiplex PCR; TCRdb's version includes in-frame clones alone and lacks a portion of them. The sample yields about 400,000 clones, 85% to 90% seen once. Input material: PBMCs or T cells enriched from blood (not recorded which). All receptors come from a woman aged 25 to 39 with acute COVID-19. Both conserved end residues are part of each CDR3. D genes are given only for firm matches. Only some rows state a clone size, as once, few, many or a class for expanded clones.

D gene,V gene,clone size,J gene,CDR3 DNA,CDR3 protein
.,TRBV30,.,TRBJ1-2,TGTGCCTGGAGTGGGACGGGGTTCCTCTATGGCTACACCTTC,CAWSGTGFLYGYTF
.,TRBV5-1,.,TRBJ2-3,TGCGCCAGCAGCTCCTTAAGACAGACCGGCACAGATACGCAGTATTTT,CASSSLRQTGTDTQYF
TRBD2,TRBV30,.,TRBJ2-1,TGTGCCTGGGGCTTAGCGGGGACAAAAATGGATGAGCAGTTCTTC,CAWGLAGTKMDEQFF
TRBD1,TRBV19,.,TRBJ1-4,TGTGCCAGTAGCCAAGCCGGGACAGGGGGTGAAAAACTGTTTTTT,CASSQAGTGGEKLFF
TRBD1,TRBV4-1,once,TRBJ1-5,TGCGCCAGCAGCCGCTTATTCTCGGACAGGCTCGATCAGCCCCAGCATTTT,CASSRLFSDRLDQPQHF
.,TRBV25-1,.,TRBJ2-7,TGTGCCAGCAGTGAATCAGGCGGGGCCCTGGGGCAGTACTTC,CASSESGGALGQYF
.,TRBV27,.,TRBJ1-2,TGTGCCAGCAGTCCCTGGTTAGGGGAAAACTATGGCTACACCTTC,CASSPWLGENYGYTF
TRBD2,TRBV7-8,.,TRBJ2-3,TGTGCCAGCAGCTTAGCGCTTGGTAGCGGGGGTGATACGCAGTATTTT,CASSLALGSGGDTQYF
TRBD2,TRBV10-1,.,TRBJ2-2,TGCGCCAGCGGGACTAGTTCGGGCACCGGGGAGCTGTTTTTT,CASGTSSGTGELFF
TRBD2,TRBV12-3/TRBV12-4,.,TRBJ2-7,TGTGCCAGCAGTTTAACTAGCGGGGGCGAGCAGTACTTC,CASSLTSGGEQYF
.,TRBV5-5,.,TRBJ1-1,TGTGCCAGCAGCTTAGGGAGGGGCACTGAAGCTTTCTTT,CASSLGRGTEAFF
.,TRBV27,few,TRBJ1-1,TGTGCCAGCAGTTTCGGAGGGGTCACTGAAGCTTTCTTT,CASSFGGVTEAFF
.,TRBV20-1,.,TRBJ1-2,TGCAGTGCTGGTTATAGCTATGGCTACACCTTC,CSAGYSYGYTF
.,TRBV30,.,TRBJ1-5,TGTGCCTGGAGCACACCCCACGGGGGGCATCAGCCCCAGCATTTT,CAWSTPHGGHQPQHF
.,TRBV29-1,.,TRBJ2-3,TGCAGCGTTACCGGGACTTACACAGATACGCAGTATTTT,CSVTGTYTDTQYF
.,TRBV2,.,TRBJ2-7,TGTGCCAGCAAAGGGGGTTTGCGGCCCCACGAGCAGTACTTC,CASKGGLRPHEQYF
TRBD2,TRBV20-1,.,TRBJ2-1,TGCAGTGCTAGTTTCCCCCCTAGCGGGGCCCCCTACAATGAGCAGTTCTTC,CSASFPPSGAPYNEQFF